Listed here are 5 T cell receptor beta chains from one sample, sequenced in a study of blood T cell repertoires in COVID-19. Assay used: immunoSEQ multiplex PCR; TCRdb lists only in-frame clones, some missing. Here the sample spans tens of thousands of clones, approximately 78% being singletons. Source material: peripheral blood. The receptors here all came from a man in his 60s with COVID-19, enrolled during active disease.

This chain connects TRBV7-9 to TRBJ2-1; 10 positions agree with TRBD2. Germline-derived CDR1 and CDR2 are SEHNR and FQNEAQ (reference sequence). CDR3 length: 16 residues. V trimming: 8 bases; J trimming: 5 bases; junction bases outside the gene matches: 12. CDR3 DNA: TGTGCCAGCGGACTTTGGGGGACTAGCGTAGACAATGAGCAGTTCTTC. It specifies CASGLWGTSVDNEQFF.

The rearrangement links TRBV27 to TRBJ2-7, with D perhaps matching TRBD1 (6 bases). Looked up from germline, CDR1 is MNHEY and CDR2 is SMNVEV (reference sequence). V was pared by 3 bases and J by 3 bases, with 21 bases between. The CDR3 loop spans 17 amino acids. The CDR3 spells CASSLFGGQTTLYEQYF. The CDR3 DNA reads as TGTGCCAGCAGTTTGTTTGGCGGACAGACGACCCTCTACGAGCAGTACTTC.

The chain employs TRBV19 and TRBJ2-5; D is possibly TRBD1 (6 bases). Germline CDR1 reads LNHDA; CDR2 reads SQIVND (reference sequence). Trimming pared 7 bases from V and 2 bases from J, leaving 11 bases between. The CDR3 spans 13 residues. CDR3 in amino acids: CASNGQIQETQYF. For the CDR3, the DNA is TGTGCCAGTAACGGACAGATACAAGAGACCCAGTACTTC.

This clone was observed a single time. The chain recombines TRBV4-1 with TRBJ2-2, with D perhaps TRBD1 (7 bases). The ends were cut back, 3 bases at V and 4 bases at J, with 24 bases in the middle. This CDR3 region has 19 residues. CDR1 and CDR2 from the germline V gene are MGHRA and YSYEKL. In DNA, the CDR3 is TGCGCCAGCAGCCATCCCGCGGGACAGTGGGCTCGGGGCACCGGGGAGCTGTTTTTT. It codes for CASSHPAGQWARGTGELFF.

The chain recombines TRBV21-1 with TRBJ2-7; the listed D gene, TRBD1, was not tested against the DNA. TRBV21-1 is tagged as a pseudogene. CDR3 size: 18 residues. The CDR3 DNA sequence: TGTGCCAGCAGCATAAATCCGAGGGGGACAGGGGAGGCCTACGAGCAGTACTTC. As protein: CASSINPRGTGEAYEQYF.